These 9 T cell receptor beta chains were sequenced from one sample in a study of shared clonotypes between healthy human individuals. This table comes from immunoSEQ multiplex PCR, and its TCRdb copy is limited to in-frame clones, with some not included. The sample records some 1 million clones, about 80% being singletons. Sequencing was performed on memory CD4+ T cells sorted from blood. This sample's subset: CD45RA-negative fraction. The receptor set was obtained from a man younger than 30 in good health.

This clone was counted once. V gene TRBV18 combines with J gene TRBJ2-5; 7 nucleotides match TRBD1. The V gene's germline CDR1 is KGHSH and CDR2 LQKENI. The CDR3 extends over 13 amino acids. V trimming: 4 bases; J trimming: 5 bases; junction bases outside the gene matches: 4. The CDR3 protein is CASSQGARETQYF. DNA for the CDR3: TGTGCCAGCTCACAGGGGGCGCGGGAGACCCAGTACTTC.

V gene TRBV5-4 combines with J gene TRBJ1-5; 7 positions match TRBD1. With V trimmed by 2 bases and J by 5 bases, 4 bases remained unmatched. The CDR3 is 14 amino acids. Germline CDR1 is SGHNT and CDR2 is YYREEE (reference sequence). The CDR3, as DNA: TGTGCCAGCAGCTTTGGAACAGGGGATCAGCCCCAGCATTTT. Protein product: CASSFGTGDQPQHF.

V usage is TRBV30 and J usage is TRBJ2-7; 10 nucleotides match TRBD1. Unmatched junction bases numbered 7, after V lost 2 bases and J lost 6 bases. The V gene's germline CDR1 is GTSNPN and CDR2 SVGIG (reference sequence). This CDR3 has 14 amino acids. Here the CDR3 DNA reads TGTGCCTGGAGTCCCCCCCGGGACAGGGGCGAGCAGTACTTC. The encoded protein is CAWSPPRDRGEQYF.

The gene calls are TRBV5-8 and TRBJ2-5, with TRBD2 identical over 13 bases. V was pared by 4 bases and J by 3 bases, with 6 bases of the junction left unmatched. The CDR3 is made up of 16 amino acids. CDR1 is SGHTS and CDR2 is YDEGEE in the germline V gene. The CDR3 is CASSKGTSGEKETQYF. The CDR3 DNA reads as TGTGCCAGCAGCAAAGGGACTAGCGGGGAAAAAGAGACCCAGTACTTC.

The rearrangement uses TRBV30 and TRBJ1-4; 7 nucleotides align to TRBD1. The CDR3 is 13 amino acids. The J segment lost 11 bases and the V segment lost 0 bases, leaving 6 bases of the junction unmatched. The germline gives CDR1 GTSNPN, CDR2 SVGIG (reference sequence). CDR3 nucleotides: TGTGCCTGGAGTGTAGCCCCGGGACAGAAACTGTTTTTT. Amino acids: CAWSVAPGQKLFF.

This chain connects TRBV2 to TRBJ1-6; 10 nucleotides line up with TRBD1. Germline lookup yields CDR1 SNHLY and CDR2 FYNNEI. The V segment lost 7 bases and the J segment 3 bases; nucleotides outside the gene matches: 3. The CDR3 runs 15 residues. The CDR3 protein is CASNGQGVYNSPLHF. The CDR3, as DNA: TGTGCCAGCAATGGACAGGGGGTCTATAATTCACCCCTCCACTTT.

This clone came up once. A much more abundant neighbour one base away suggests this may be a read error. This sequence joins TRBV20-1 and TRBJ2-5; no reliable D call. From germline, CDR1 is DFQATT and CDR2 SNEGSKA (reference sequence). Trimming took off 0 bases at V and 7 bases at J, with 6 bases between the two ends. The CDR3 is 11 amino acids. Here the CDR3 DNA reads TGCAGTGCTAGAGATATGGGGACCCAGTACTTC. As protein: CSARDMGTQYF.

This clone was detected once. V gene TRBV7-2 combines with J gene TRBJ2-1; D is unclear. The CDR3 is 15 residues long. Trimming took 1 base from V and 6 from J, leaving 13 bases between them. Per the germline V gene, CDR1 is SGHTA and CDR2 is FQGNSA. The CDR3 reads CASSLGVSLGNEQFF. The CDR3 bases are TGTGCCAGCAGCTTAGGAGTCTCTTTAGGCAATGAGCAGTTCTTC.

The gene calls are TRBV5-1 and TRBJ1-4; no firm D call. Germline V CDR1 and CDR2: SGHRS, YFSETQ. The CDR3 consists of 17 residues. V dropped 0 bases and J dropped 6 bases, with 18 bases sitting between them. CDR3 coding DNA: TGCGCCAGCAGCTTGGTTGCTTTCGGTACATCAGATGAAAAACTGTTTTTT. Amino acids: CASSLVAFGTSDEKLFF.